Listed below are T cell receptor beta chains from one sample, sequenced in a study of blood T cells in healthy people across ages. TCRdb ran MiXCR on the 5' RACE reads and lists one entry per CDR3 protein. The sample shows 450,000 to 700,000 distinct CDR3 sequences, 25% to 30% of them seen only once. What was sequenced was blood. These receptors were collected from a woman between 65 and 79 years old in good health. Both conserved end residues are part of each CDR3. D genes are given only for firm matches. Size is stated for part of the rows, as once, few or many counts, or as a class when the clone is expanded.

abundance | j_gene | v_gene | d_gene | CDR3nt | CDR3aa
many | TRBJ2-5 | TRBV20-1 | NA | TGCAGTGCTAGGGGAGAAGGGGAGACCCAGTACTTC | CSARGEGETQYF
many | TRBJ2-1 | TRBV7-2 | TRBD2 | TGTGCCAGCAGCCCTCAAAGCGGGGGAAACAATGAGCAGTTCTTC | CASSPQSGGNNEQFF
few | TRBJ1-2 | TRBV20-1 | NA | TGCAGTGCTAGACAGGGACCGCCTAACTATGGCTACACCTTC | CSARQGPPNYGYTF
few | TRBJ2-7 | TRBV10-3 | TRBD1 | TGTGCCATCAGTGAAGAGTCCGGGACAGGCTCCTACGAGCAGTACTTC | CAISEESGTGSYEQYF
few | TRBJ2-5 | TRBV7-2 | NA | TGTGCCAGCAGCCACGGAGGTTCACAGGAGACCCAGTACTTC | CASSHGGSQETQYF
few | TRBJ1-6 | TRBV7-6 | NA | TGTGCCAGCAGCCCCGGGGCTTATGATTCACCCCTCCACTTT | CASSPGAYDSPLHF
NA | TRBJ2-5 | TRBV7-2 | NA | TGTGCCAACAGCTTAGGCGGAGGCCAAGAGACCCAGTACTTC | CANSLGGGQETQYF
NA | TRBJ2-4 | TRBV12-3/TRBV12-4 | TRBD2 | TGTGCCAGCAGTTTAGCGCTAGCGGGGGGTCCCTCCAAAAACATTCAGTACTTC | CASSLALAGGPSKNIQYF
NA | TRBJ1-6 | TRBV4-3 | NA | TGCGCCAGCAGCCAAGATTGGGGGAGAGGTGGTGGCGGTTCACCCCTCCACTTT | CASSQDWGRGGGGSPLHF
NA | TRBJ2-3 | TRBV7-9 | NA | TGTGCCAGCAGCTTATATTACAGAAGCACAGATACGCAGTATTTT | CASSLYYRSTDTQYF
NA | TRBJ1-1 | TRBV6-2/TRBV6-3 | TRBD1 | TGTGCCAGCAGTTACAAAGGGGGCATTGGTGAAGCTTTCTTT | CASSYKGGIGEAFF
few | TRBJ1-4 | TRBV4-1 | NA | TGCGCCGGCAGTCCCTATGTTCCAGCAACTAATGAAAAACTGTTTTTT | CAGSPYVPATNEKLFF
NA | TRBJ2-5 | TRBV12-3/TRBV12-4 | NA | TGTGCCAGCAGTGGGGTCTCGGGGTGGACCCAGTACTTC | CASSGVSGWTQYF
few | TRBJ2-5 | TRBV3-1 | NA | TGTGCCAGCAGCCCGCCTGAGGCGGAGGATAGTTTCACCCAGTACTTC | CASSPPEAEDSFTQYF
NA | TRBJ1-5 | TRBV12-3/TRBV12-4 | NA | TGTGCCAGCAGTACCCGCGGAGGGTTTAATCAGCCCCAGCATTTT | CASSTRGGFNQPQHF
few | TRBJ1-5 | TRBV6-5 | NA | TGTGCCAGCAGTTATAGGGAAAGTCAGCCCCAGCATTTT | CASSYRESQPQHF
few | TRBJ1-2 | TRBV10-3 | TRBD1 | TGTGCCATCAGTGTTGGACAGGGGGCGCGGAACTATGGCTACACCTTC | CAISVGQGARNYGYTF
NA | TRBJ2-6 | TRBV7-9 | NA | TGTGCCAGGGGGACGGTTACCTCTGGGGCCAACGTCCTGACTTTC | CARGTVTSGANVLTF
few | TRBJ2-5 | TRBV6-2/TRBV6-3 | TRBD2 | TGTGCCAGCGCCGGGACTACAGAGACCCAGTACTTC | CASAGTTETQYF
NA | TRBJ2-1 | TRBV12-3/TRBV12-4 | NA | TGTGCCAGCACCTTGACTAGACTTAATGAGCAGTTCTTC | CASTLTRLNEQFF
few | TRBJ2-7 | TRBV20-1 | NA | TGCAGTGCTAGACCTCCGGGACGGAACTACGAGCAGTACTTC | CSARPPGRNYEQYF
few | TRBJ2-7 | TRBV29-1 | NA | TGCAGCGTTGGCAGGGACTTAAGCTACGAGCAGTACTTC | CSVGRDLSYEQYF